Detailed here is one T cell receptor (beta chain). As processed by the authors: Reference gene primers were amplified, and this amplification served to estimate nucleated cell counts. TCRdb's table, derived via immunoSEQ multiplex PCR, lists solely in-frame clones and lacks some. Clone size and V and J calls were adopted from that table, with D and trimming inferred from the DNA. Counted here are approximately 500,000 clones, approximately 87% occurring once; the ten biggest clones make up less than 2%. Donors of Cohort 3 who recovered were those that had two negative PCRs, clearance, or symptom resolution. This sample is drawn from a study of blood T cell repertoires in COVID-19. Overall study: Some COVID-19 samples were acute and others convalescent; all came from the United States, Italy and Spain. PBMCs, B-cell-depleted T cells, or T cells provided the cDNA or gDNA that made up the material.

Germline values: CDR1 SGDLS, CDR2 YYNGEE. Deletions cut 5 bases from V and 4 bases from J, with 12 bases between. CDR3 length: 13 residues. The origin of this receptor is a woman between 35 and 50 years old who had recovered from COVID-19. The rearrangement joins TRBV9 to TRBJ2-5; D call uncertain. Sequences were obtained from PBMCs or T cells enriched from blood (not recorded which). The CDR3 DNA is TGTGCCAGCAGTTACAACCCGGGAGAGACCCAGTACTTC. Residues: CASSYNPGETQYF.